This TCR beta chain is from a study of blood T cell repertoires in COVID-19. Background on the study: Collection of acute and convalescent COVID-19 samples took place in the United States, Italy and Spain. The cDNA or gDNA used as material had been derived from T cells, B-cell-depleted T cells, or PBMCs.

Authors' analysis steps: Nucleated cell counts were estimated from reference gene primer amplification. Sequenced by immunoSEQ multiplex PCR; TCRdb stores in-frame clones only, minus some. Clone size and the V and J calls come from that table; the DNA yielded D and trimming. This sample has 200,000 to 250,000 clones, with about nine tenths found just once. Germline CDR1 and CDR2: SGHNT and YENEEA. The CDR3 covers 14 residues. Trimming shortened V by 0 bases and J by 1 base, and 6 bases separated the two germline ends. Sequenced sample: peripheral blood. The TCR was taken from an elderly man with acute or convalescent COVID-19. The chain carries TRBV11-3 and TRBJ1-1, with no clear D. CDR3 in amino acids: CASSLDPGNTEAFF. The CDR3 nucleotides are TGTGCCAGCAGCTTAGATCCGGGGAACACTGAAGCTTTCTTT.